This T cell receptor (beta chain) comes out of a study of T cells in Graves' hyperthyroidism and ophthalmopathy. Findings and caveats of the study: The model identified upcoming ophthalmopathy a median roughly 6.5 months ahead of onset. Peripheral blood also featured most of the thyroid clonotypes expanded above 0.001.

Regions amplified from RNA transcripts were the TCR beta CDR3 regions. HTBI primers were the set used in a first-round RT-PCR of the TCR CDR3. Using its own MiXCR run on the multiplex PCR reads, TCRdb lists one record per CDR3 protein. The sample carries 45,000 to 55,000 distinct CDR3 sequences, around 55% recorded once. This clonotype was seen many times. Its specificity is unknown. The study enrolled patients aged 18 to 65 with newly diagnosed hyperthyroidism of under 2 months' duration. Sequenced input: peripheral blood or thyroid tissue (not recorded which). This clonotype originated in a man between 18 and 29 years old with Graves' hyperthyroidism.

The CDR3 nucleotides are TGTGCCAGCAGCCTGTGGGACAGGGAGTACGAGCAGTACTTC. This sequence encodes CASSLWDREYEQYF. The chain recombines TRBV7-8 with TRBJ2-7; the match to TRBD1 covers 9 bases. V was clipped by 5 bases and J by 4 bases; unmatched bases: 6. This CDR3 comprises 14 residues. Germline-derived CDR1 and CDR2 are SGHVS and FQNEAQ.